This T cell receptor beta chain was identified during a study of beta chain features in type 1 diabetes. A single heparinised blood sample, averaging approximately 100 mL, was obtained per donor. V lost 5 bases to trimming and J lost 6 bases, with 6 bases between them. The length of the CDR3 is 11 residues. In germline, CDR1 is MNHNS, CDR2 SASEGT. There are a few counts of this clone. The investigators reverse transcribed all of the isolated RNA, so they sequenced expressed TCRB transcripts. Sequencing used immunoSEQ multiplex PCR; TCRdb keeps in-frame clones, though not all of them. This table holds more than 350,000 clones, around 10% found once.

Specimen: naive CD4+ T cells from blood. The J gene is TRBJ2-3, the V gene TRBV6-1; D ambiguous. The receptor was isolated from a woman younger than 35 in good health. The CDR3 protein is CASSRVDTQYF. For the CDR3, the DNA is TGTGCCAGCAGTAGGGTGGATACGCAGTATTTT.